The 18 T cell receptor beta chains in this list originate from one sample, sequenced in a study of blood T cell repertoires in COVID-19. Profiled with immunoSEQ multiplex PCR; TCRdb holds only in-frame clones, not every one. The table has 310,000 or so clones, under 90% seen once. The specimen was PBMCs or T cells enriched from blood (not recorded which). These TCRs come from a woman in her late teens or twenties who had recovered from COVID-19.

The chain employs TRBV28 and TRBJ1-1; 8 bases line up with TRBD1. CDR3 length: 14 residues. The germline V gene has CDR1 MDHEN and CDR2 SYDVKM. The V gene end was trimmed by 3 bases and the J gene end by 5 bases; junction bases not matched to a gene: 5. CDR3 DNA: TGTGCCAGCAGTTTTAGGACAGGGTGGACTGAAGCTTTCTTT. Its protein is CASSFRTGWTEAFF.

This clone was seen more than once but under ten times. V gene TRBV2 combines with J gene TRBJ1-1; 10 bases align to TRBD1. Germline CDR1 and CDR2: SNHLY and FYNNEI. This CDR3 contains 14 residues. Trimming cost V 7 bases and J 1 base; bases outside gene matches: 3. CDR3 region: CASTRDRGNTEAFF. The CDR3 nucleotides read TGTGCCAGCACCAGGGACAGGGGGAACACTGAAGCTTTCTTT. Based on the CDR3 plus reference TRBV2 and TRBJ1-1, the full variable domain is EPEVTQTPSHQVTQMGQEVILRCVPISNHLYFYWYRQILGQKVEFLVSFYNNEISEKSEIFDDQFSVERPDGSNFTLKIRSTKLEDSAMYFCASTRDRGNTEAFFGQGTRLTVV.

V is TRBV7-3 and J is TRBJ2-7; D might be TRBD1 (6 bases). This CDR3 is 15 amino acids long. CDR1 and CDR2 from the germline V gene are SGHTA and FQGTGA. V was cut by 5 bases and J by 3 bases, with 17 bases left in between. In DNA, the CDR3 is TGTGCCAGCAGCCCCGGGGAGCAGGGGAACTACGAGCAGTACTTC. It yields the protein CASSPGEQGNYEQYF.

The chain couples TRBV6-5 to TRBJ1-4; a possible D gene is TRBD1 (5 bases). V lost 5 bases, J lost 7 bases, and 14 bases lay in between. Germline V CDR1 and CDR2: MNHEY, SVGAGI. The CDR3 length is 14 residues. CDR3 amino acids: CASSPSGEPEKLFF. The CDR3 DNA is TGTGCCAGCAGTCCCTCGGGGGAGCCTGAAAAACTGTTTTTT.

V is TRBV3-1 (or the pseudogene TRBV3-2) and J is TRBJ2-1; 9 bases are a match to TRBD2. Germline CDR1 is LGHDT and CDR2 is YNNKEL (reference sequence). Losses at the gene ends were 0 bases for V and 10 bases for J; bases not matched to a gene: 10. There are 16 residues in the CDR3. The CDR3 DNA reads as TGTGCCAGCAGCCAAGATGGTAGCGGGAGCCTAGGGGAGCAGTTCTTC. It yields the protein CASSQDGSGSLGEQFF.

This chain uses TRBV5-1 with TRBJ2-1, with 15 positions matching TRBD2. The CDR3 extends over 16 amino acids. V lost 3 bases to trimming and J lost 4 bases; unmatched junction nucleotides: 2. Germline assignment: CDR1 SGHRS and CDR2 YFSETQ. DNA of the CDR3: TGCGCCAGCAGCTCCGGACTAGCGGGAGGGTACAATGAGCAGTTCTTC. Residues: CASSSGLAGGYNEQFF.

The chain is built from TRBV27 and TRBJ1-1; possible D gene TRBD1, 6 bases. Germline V gene data show CDR1 as MNHEY and CDR2 as SMNVEV (reference sequence). Trimming took off 1 base at V and 4 bases at J, with 13 bases between the two ends. This CDR3 spans 15 amino acids. The CDR3 here is CASSLLRGLGTEAFF. The CDR3 region has the DNA TGTGCCAGCAGTTTATTGCGGGGGCTGGGCACTGAAGCTTTCTTT.

The V gene is TRBV7-3, the J gene TRBJ2-1, with TRBD1 as a possible D gene (8 bases). Trimming pared 1 base from V and 7 bases from J, leaving 17 bases between. The CDR3 totals 16 residues. Germline-derived CDR1 and CDR2 are SGHTA and FQGTGA. CDR3 DNA: TGTGCCAGCAGCTTAAACAGGGGGGGCCGTTTGAATGAGCAGTTCTTC. It codes for CASSLNRGGRLNEQFF.

In this sample, this clone turned up once. This rearrangement joins TRBV7-3 to TRBJ2-1; 9 bases are shared with TRBD2. The length of the CDR3 is 16 residues. V lost 5 bases, J lost 1 base, and 6 bases stayed unmatched. Germline CDR1 SGHTA, CDR2 FQGTGA. The CDR3 loop reads CASSRALAGSYNEQFF. CDR3 nucleotide sequence: TGTGCCAGCAGCCGAGCGCTAGCGGGGTCCTACAATGAGCAGTTCTTC. Using reference TRBV7-3 and TRBJ2-1 for the parts outside the CDR3, the full variable domain is GAGVSQTPSNKVTEKGKYVELRCDPISGHTALYWYRQSLGQGPEFLIYFQGTGAADDSGLPNDRFFAVRPEGSVSTLKIQRTERGDSAVYLCASSRALAGSYNEQFFGPGTRLTVL.

The chain recombines TRBV7-2 with TRBJ1-1; TRBD1 is a possible D gene (5 bases). Germline CDR1 and CDR2: SGHTA and FQGNSA. Trimming removed 5 bases at V and 5 bases at J, with 18 bases between. The CDR3 is 15 residues long. CDR3: CASSATTFGGTEAFF. The CDR3, as DNA: TGTGCCAGCAGCGCTACGACGTTTGGGGGGACTGAAGCTTTCTTT.

The CDR3 nucleotides are TGCGCCAGCAGCCAACTTTCAACTAATGAAAAACTGTTTTTT. Protein product: CASSQLSTNEKLFF. The V call is TRBV5-1, the J call TRBJ1-4; no definite D call. With 4 bases removed from V and 0 bases from J, the gap between germline ends came to 7 bases. Germline CDR1 is SGHRS and CDR2 is YFSETQ. This CDR3 comprises 14 residues.

The V gene is TRBV10-3, the J gene TRBJ2-7, with 9 positions matching TRBD1. The CDR3 has 14 residues. J lost 2 bases, V lost 10 bases, and 9 bases had no gene match. Per the germline V gene, CDR1 is ENHRY and CDR2 is SYGVKD. CDR3 residues: CATIPGQGPYEQYF. Written as DNA, the CDR3 is TGTGCCACCATACCGGGACAGGGTCCCTACGAGCAGTACTTC.

V is TRBV5-8 and J is TRBJ2-2, with 10 nucleotides matching TRBD2. The germline V gene has CDR1 SGHTS and CDR2 YDEGEE. This CDR3 contains 16 residues. The V and J ends lost 1 base and 5 bases, in that order; junction bases with no gene match: 5. Written as DNA, the CDR3 is TGTGCCAGCAGCTTGAGACTAGCGGGCCGTACCGGGGAGCTGTTTTTT. Its protein is CASSLRLAGRTGELFF.

The V gene is TRBV4-1, the J gene TRBJ1-5; 8 positions match TRBD1. Germline CDR1 and CDR2: MGHRA and YSYEKL. The length of the CDR3 is 16 residues. V trimming: 4 bases; J trimming: 6 bases; junction bases outside the gene matches: 11. CDR3 loop: CASSLDGQGGIQPQHF. In nucleotides, the CDR3 is TGCGCCAGCAGCCTCGATGGACAGGGAGGGATTCAGCCCCAGCATTTT.

The CDR3 coding sequence is TGTGCCAGCAAAATGTCCGACAGGGGTGGCCAGCCCCAGCATTTT. Amino acid sequence: CASKMSDRGGQPQHF. This chain links TRBV2 with TRBJ1-5, with TRBD1 identical over 8 bases. Germline V gene sequence: CDR1 SNHLY, CDR2 FYNNEI. The CDR3 is 15 amino acids. The V and J ends lost 7 bases and 7 bases, in that order; junction bases with no gene match: 12.

The chain has TRBV10-3 and TRBJ2-3; the match to TRBD1 covers 10 bases. Trimming at V came to 6 bases and at J to 0 bases, leaving 9 bases not matched to a gene. The CDR3 spans 17 residues. Germline lookup yields CDR1 ENHRY and CDR2 SYGVKD. Here the CDR3 reads CAIRVPGQGSSTDTQYF. CDR3 sequence (DNA): TGTGCCATCAGAGTCCCGGGACAGGGGTCTAGCACAGATACGCAGTATTTT.

The chain links TRBV4-1 to TRBJ1-5; 8 nucleotides match TRBD1. CDR1 and CDR2 (germline): MGHRA, YSYEKL. The CDR3 totals 16 residues. Trimming at V came to 4 bases and at J to 6 bases, leaving 11 bases not matched to a gene. The CDR3 reads CASSPLGQGRAQPQHF. The CDR3 nucleotides are TGCGCCAGCAGCCCGTTAGGACAGGGTAGGGCTCAGCCCCAGCATTTT.

The gene calls are TRBV4-1 and TRBJ1-1, with TRBD1 identical over 8 bases. Unmatched junction bases numbered 11, after V lost 1 base and J lost 1 base. Germline CDR1 and CDR2: MGHRA and YSYEKL. The CDR3 covers 18 residues. The chain's CDR3 is CASSQVFGQGAGNTEAFF. The DNA of the CDR3 is TGCGCCAGCAGCCAAGTATTTGGGCAGGGGGCTGGGAACACTGAAGCTTTCTTT.